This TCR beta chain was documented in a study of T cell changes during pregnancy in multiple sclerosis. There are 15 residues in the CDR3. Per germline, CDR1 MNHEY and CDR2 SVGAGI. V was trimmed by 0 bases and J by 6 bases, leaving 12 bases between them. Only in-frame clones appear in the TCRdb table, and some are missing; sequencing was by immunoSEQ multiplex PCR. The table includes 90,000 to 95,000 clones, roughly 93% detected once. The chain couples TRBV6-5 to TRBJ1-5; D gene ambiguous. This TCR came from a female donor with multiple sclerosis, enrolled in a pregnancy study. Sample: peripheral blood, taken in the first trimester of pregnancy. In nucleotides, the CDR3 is TGTGCCAGCAGTTACTCGAGATTGGGCACTCAGCCCCAGCATTTT. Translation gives CASSYSRLGTQPQHF.